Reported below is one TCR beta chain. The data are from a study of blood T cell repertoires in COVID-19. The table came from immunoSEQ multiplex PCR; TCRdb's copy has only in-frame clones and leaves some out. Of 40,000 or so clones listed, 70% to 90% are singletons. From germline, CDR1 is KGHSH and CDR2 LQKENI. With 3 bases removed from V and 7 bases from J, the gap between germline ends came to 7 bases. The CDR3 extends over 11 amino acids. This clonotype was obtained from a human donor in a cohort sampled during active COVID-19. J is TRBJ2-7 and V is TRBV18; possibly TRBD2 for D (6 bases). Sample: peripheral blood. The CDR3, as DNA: TGTGCCAGCTCACCTGCGGGGGAGCAGTACTTC. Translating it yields CASSPAGEQYF.